This entry features one T cell receptor beta chain sequence. This sample was taken from a study of OX40 agonist ivuxolimab in advanced cancers. This table comes from immunoSEQ multiplex PCR, and its TCRdb copy is limited to in-frame clones, with some not included. Of roughly 99,000 clones in the sample, roughly 90% were seen once. Unmatched junction bases numbered 3, after V lost 2 bases and J lost 10 bases. The CDR3 runs 13 residues. Germline-derived CDR1 and CDR2 are MNHNY and SVGAGI (reference sequence). The TCR sequence derives from an adult with an advanced solid tumor such as melanoma, head and neck, liver or kidney cancer. The chain has TRBV6-6 and TRBJ1-2; 11 bases agree with TRBD1. This specimen consisted of CD4+ or CD8+ T cells sorted from blood, obtained in a trial of the OX40 agonist ivuxolimab. The CDR3 DNA reads as TGTGCCAGCAGTTACACTGGACAGGGGGCCTACACCTTC. Amino acids: CASSYTGQGAYTF.